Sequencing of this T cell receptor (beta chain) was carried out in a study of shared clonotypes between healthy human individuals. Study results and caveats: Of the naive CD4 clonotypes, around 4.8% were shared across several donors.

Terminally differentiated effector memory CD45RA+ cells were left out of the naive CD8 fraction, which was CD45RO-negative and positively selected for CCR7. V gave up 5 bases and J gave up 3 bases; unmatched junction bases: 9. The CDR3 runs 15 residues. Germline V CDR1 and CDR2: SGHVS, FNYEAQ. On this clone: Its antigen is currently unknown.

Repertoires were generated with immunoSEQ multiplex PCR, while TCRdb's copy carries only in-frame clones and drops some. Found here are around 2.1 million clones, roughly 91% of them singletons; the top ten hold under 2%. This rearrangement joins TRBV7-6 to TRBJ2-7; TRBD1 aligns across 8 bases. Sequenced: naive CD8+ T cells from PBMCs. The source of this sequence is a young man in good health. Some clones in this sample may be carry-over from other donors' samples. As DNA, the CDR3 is TGTGCCAGCAGCCCTCGACAGGGGAACGACTACGAGCAGTACTTC. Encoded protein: CASSPRQGNDYEQYF.